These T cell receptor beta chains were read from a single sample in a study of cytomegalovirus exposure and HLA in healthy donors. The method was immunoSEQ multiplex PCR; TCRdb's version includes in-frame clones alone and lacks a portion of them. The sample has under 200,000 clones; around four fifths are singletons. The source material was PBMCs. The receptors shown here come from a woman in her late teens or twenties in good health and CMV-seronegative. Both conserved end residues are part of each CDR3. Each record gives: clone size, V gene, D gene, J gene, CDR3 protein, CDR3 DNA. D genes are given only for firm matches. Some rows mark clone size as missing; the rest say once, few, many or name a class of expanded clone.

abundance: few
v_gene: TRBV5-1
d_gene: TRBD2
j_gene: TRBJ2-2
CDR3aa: CASTQAGGPTGELFF
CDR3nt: TGCGCCAGCACTCAAGCGGGGGGGCCGACCGGGGAGCTGTTTTTT

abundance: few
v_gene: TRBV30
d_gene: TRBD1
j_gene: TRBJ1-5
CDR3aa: CAWREYPGQKRSDNQPQHF
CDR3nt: TGTGCCTGGAGGGAGTATCCGGGACAGAAAAGGTCCGACAATCAGCCCCAGCATTTT

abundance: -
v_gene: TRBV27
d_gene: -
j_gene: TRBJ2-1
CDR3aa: CASSFPDSYNEQFF
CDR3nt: TGTGCCAGCAGTTTCCCGGACTCTTACAATGAGCAGTTCTTC

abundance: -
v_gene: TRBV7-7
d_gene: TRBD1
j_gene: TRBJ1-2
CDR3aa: CAKGQASNYGYTF
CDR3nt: TGTGCCAAGGGACAGGCTTCTAACTATGGCTACACCTTC

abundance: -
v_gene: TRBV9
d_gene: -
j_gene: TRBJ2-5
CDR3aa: CASSVSLYQETQYF
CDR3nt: TGTGCCAGCAGCGTATCGTTGTACCAAGAGACCCAGTACTTC

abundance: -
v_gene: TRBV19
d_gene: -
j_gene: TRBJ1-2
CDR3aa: CASSPGGGYGYTF
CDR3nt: TGTGCCAGTAGCCCGGGGGGCGGCTATGGCTACACCTTC

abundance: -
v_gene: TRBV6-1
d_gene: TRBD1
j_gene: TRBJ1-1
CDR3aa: CASSESGGRRNEAFF
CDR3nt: TGTGCCAGCAGTGAGTCAGGGGGCAGGAGAAATGAAGCTTTCTTT

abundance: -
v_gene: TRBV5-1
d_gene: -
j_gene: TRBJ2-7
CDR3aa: CASSPREAGGEQYF
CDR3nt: TGCGCCAGCAGCCCGAGAGAAGCTGGGGGGGAGCAGTACTTC

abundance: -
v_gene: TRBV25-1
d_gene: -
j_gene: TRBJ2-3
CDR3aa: CASSEAGNVFADTQYF
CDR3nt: TGTGCCAGCAGTGAAGCGGGGAACGTCTTTGCAGATACGCAGTATTTT

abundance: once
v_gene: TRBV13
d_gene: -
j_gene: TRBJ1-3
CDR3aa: CASSLGRGSGNTIYF
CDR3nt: TGTGCCAGCAGCTTGGGCAGAGGGAGTGGAAACACCATATATTTT

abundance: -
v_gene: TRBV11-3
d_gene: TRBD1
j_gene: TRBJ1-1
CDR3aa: CASSLGRGLPNTEAFF
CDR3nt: TGTGCCAGCAGCCTCGGGAGGGGGCTCCCAAACACTGAAGCTTTCTTT

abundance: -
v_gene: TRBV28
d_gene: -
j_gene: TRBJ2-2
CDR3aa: CASISRAVGIIGNTGELFF
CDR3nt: TGTGCCAGCATCTCCCGAGCAGTCGGGATTATAGGGAACACCGGGGAGCTGTTTTTT

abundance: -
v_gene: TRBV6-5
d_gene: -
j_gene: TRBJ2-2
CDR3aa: CASSPGLMNTGELFF
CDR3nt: TGTGCCAGCAGTCCGGGACTCATGAACACCGGGGAGCTGTTTTTT

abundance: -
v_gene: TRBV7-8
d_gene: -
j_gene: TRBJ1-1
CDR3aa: CASSTRQRGLNTEAFF
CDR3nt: TGTGCCAGCAGCACCCGGCAGCGGGGACTTAACACTGAAGCTTTCTTT

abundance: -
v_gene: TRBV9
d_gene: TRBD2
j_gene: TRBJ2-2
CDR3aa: CASSVIAGEYAGELFF
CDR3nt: TGTGCCAGCAGCGTAATAGCGGGAGAGTACGCCGGGGAGCTGTTTTTT

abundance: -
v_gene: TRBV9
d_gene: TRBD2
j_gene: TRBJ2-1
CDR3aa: CASSVGGGRTDEQFF
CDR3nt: TGTGCCAGCAGCGTTGGGGGCGGGAGGACCGATGAGCAGTTCTTC

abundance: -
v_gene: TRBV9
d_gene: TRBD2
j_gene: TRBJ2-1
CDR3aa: CASSVGLAGGLYNEQFF
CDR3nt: TGTGCCAGCAGCGTAGGGCTAGCGGGGGGTCTCTACAATGAGCAGTTCTTC

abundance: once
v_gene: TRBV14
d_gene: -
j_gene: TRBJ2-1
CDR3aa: CASRMNSENEQFF
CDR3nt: TGTGCCAGCAGGATGAATAGTGAAAATGAGCAGTTCTTC

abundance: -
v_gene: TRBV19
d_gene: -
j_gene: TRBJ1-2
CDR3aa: CASSIDPRLSYGYTF
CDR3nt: TGTGCCAGTAGTATAGACCCGCGACTGAGCTATGGCTACACCTTC

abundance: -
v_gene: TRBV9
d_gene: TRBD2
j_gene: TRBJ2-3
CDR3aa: CASSVASGASTDTQYF
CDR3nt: TGTGCCAGCAGCGTAGCTAGCGGGGCTAGCACAGATACGCAGTATTTT

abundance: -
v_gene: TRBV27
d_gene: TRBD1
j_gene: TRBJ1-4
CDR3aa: CASSSLRQGTNEKLFF
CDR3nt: TGTGCCAGCAGTTCCCTCCGACAGGGAACTAATGAAAAACTGTTTTTT

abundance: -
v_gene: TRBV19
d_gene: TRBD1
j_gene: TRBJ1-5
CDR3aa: CASSLGQALNQPQHF
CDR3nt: TGTGCCAGTAGTCTCGGACAGGCTCTCAATCAGCCCCAGCATTTT

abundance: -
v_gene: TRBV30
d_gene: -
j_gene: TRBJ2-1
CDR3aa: CAWSVLPYNEQFF
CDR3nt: TGTGCCTGGAGTGTACTACCTTACAATGAGCAGTTCTTC

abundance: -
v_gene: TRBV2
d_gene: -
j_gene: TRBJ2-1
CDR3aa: CASRLQGQEQFF
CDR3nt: TGTGCCAGCAGACTCCAGGGGCAAGAGCAGTTCTTC

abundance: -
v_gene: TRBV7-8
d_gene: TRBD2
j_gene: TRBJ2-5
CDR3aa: CASSRGLAGGLETQYF
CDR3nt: TGTGCCAGCAGCCGCGGACTAGCGGGAGGGCTTGAGACCCAGTACTTC

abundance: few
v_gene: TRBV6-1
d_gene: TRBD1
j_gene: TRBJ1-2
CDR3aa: CASSTGQGDGYTF
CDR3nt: TGTGCCAGCAGTACGGGACAGGGGGATGGCTACACCTTC